The source of this TCR beta chain is a study of read filtering for tumor transcriptome and immune sequencing. The study's findings and limits: Correlation between methods rose after single-read clonotypes were removed. The sorted CD138-negative fraction was a mixed bone marrow immune population, not purified T cells.

Bone marrow was sampled from every patient at the time of active disease. This clonotype has only one observation. Its cognate antigen is unknown. This clone may be a read error of a much larger clone one base away. The library was built from roughly 400 ng RNA with molecular barcoded adaptors for alpha/delta and beta/gamma chains. Each CDR3 protein is one row after TCRdb ran MiXCR on the reads. The table lists 120,000 or so distinct CDR3 sequences, 13% of them singletons. The specimen sequenced was a population of CD138-negative cells sorted from bone marrow. This clonotype was obtained from a donor aged 40 or over with multiple myeloma.

The CDR3 DNA reads TGTGCCAGCTCACCACTCGGCCAAGCCTCGGGCGAGCAGTACTTC. Its translation: CASSPLGQASGEQYF. This sequence joins TRBV18 and TRBJ2-7, with D unresolved. Deletions cut 1 base from V and 6 bases from J, with 16 bases between. The germline gives CDR1 KGHSH, CDR2 LQKENI. The CDR3 is 15 residues long.